Following are 17 T cell receptor beta chains from one sample sequenced in a study of PD-1 blockade in classical Hodgkin lymphoma. The patients all showed relapse after autologous stem cell transplantation, while their brentuximab vedotin exposure varied. The repertoire was sequenced with immunoSEQ multiplex PCR; TCRdb's copy has only in-frame clones and lacks some. Counted here are approximately 89,000 clones, roughly 83% occurring once; the ten biggest clones make up 12%. Sequenced material: peripheral blood mononuclear cells (PBMCs), taken at baseline. Every receptor here comes from a human donor with classical Hodgkin lymphoma.

This chain connects TRBV7-2 to TRBJ2-1, with TRBD2 matching 7 bases. Germline CDR1 reads SGHTA; CDR2 reads FQGNSA. The ends lost 2 bases at V and 3 bases at J; junction bases unmatched: 7. CDR3 length equals 16 residues. This CDR3 reads CASSLSSGAYYNEQFF. Here the CDR3 DNA reads TGTGCCAGCAGCTTATCCAGCGGGGCCTACTACAATGAGCAGTTCTTC.

This chain links TRBV28 with TRBJ2-1, with D tentatively TRBD2 (6 bases). V was clipped by 4 bases and J by 3 bases, with 13 bases between them. CDR3 size: 15 residues. Germline V gives CDR1 MDHEN, CDR2 SYDVKM. Here the CDR3 reads CASSYRDLYYNEQFF. CDR3 in DNA: TGTGCCAGCAGTTACCGGGACTTATACTACAATGAGCAGTTCTTC.

The chain carries TRBV27 and TRBJ1-2; D remains unclear. Germline-derived CDR1 and CDR2 are MNHEY and SMNVEV (reference sequence). The length of the CDR3 is 13 residues. Trimming removed 5 bases from V and 5 bases from J, with 12 bases in between. The CDR3 loop reads CASSPSGTYGYTF. The CDR3, as DNA: TGTGCCAGCAGTCCGAGTGGAACGTATGGCTACACCTTC.

This chain connects TRBV14 to TRBJ2-2; no reliable D call. V was shortened by 4 bases and J by 2 bases, with 5 bases between the two germline ends. Per the germline V gene, CDR1 is SGHDN and CDR2 is FVKESK. The CDR3 runs 13 residues. The CDR3 region is CASSLQNTGELFF. CDR3 sequence (DNA): TGTGCCAGCAGCCTTCAAAACACCGGGGAGCTGTTTTTT.

This clone was seen just once. The rearrangement links TRBV9 to TRBJ1-1, with D perhaps matching TRBD1 (5 bases). The ends were cut back, 3 bases at V and 4 bases at J, with 16 bases in the middle. Germline V gene data show CDR1 as SGDLS and CDR2 as YYNGEE. CDR3 length equals 15 residues. CDR3 sequence (DNA): TGTGCCAGCAGCGCCGAGGGCCGCGGGGGCACTGAAGCTTTCTTT. Translating gives CASSAEGRGGTEAFF.

The chain is built from TRBV19 and TRBJ2-3; no clear D. CDR1 is LNHDA, CDR2 SQIVND, per germline (reference sequence). V was trimmed by 5 bases and J by 4 bases, leaving 10 bases between them. The CDR3 length is 13 residues. CDR3 sequence: CASSLIAADTQYF. CDR3 nucleotides: TGTGCCAGTAGTTTAATAGCCGCAGATACGCAGTATTTT.

The chain links TRBV9 to TRBJ2-3; perhaps TRBD1 as D (5 bases). From germline, CDR1 is SGDLS and CDR2 YYNGEE. The CDR3 totals 15 residues. With 1 base removed from V and 6 bases from J, the gap between germline ends came to 15 bases. CDR3 loop: CASSVYAGSTDTQYF. The CDR3, as DNA: TGTGCCAGCAGCGTATACGCAGGGTCGACGGATACGCAGTATTTT.

The rearrangement joins TRBV28 to TRBJ2-5; TRBD1 agrees at 7 bases. Trimming at V came to 5 bases and at J to 2 bases, leaving 8 bases not matched to a gene. The CDR3 runs 15 residues. Per the germline V gene, CDR1 is MDHEN and CDR2 is SYDVKM. CDR3 amino acids: CASSKDRAPQETQYF. Here the CDR3 DNA reads TGTGCCAGCAGTAAAGACAGGGCCCCTCAAGAGACCCAGTACTTC.

The rearrangement joins TRBV2 to TRBJ1-1; a weak D match, TRBD1 (6 bases). With 6 bases removed from V and 6 bases from J, the gap between germline ends came to 14 bases. CDR1 and CDR2 from the germline V gene are SNHLY and FYNNEI. The CDR3 spans 13 residues. The CDR3 loop reads CASSTGFYSEAFF. CDR3 sequence (DNA): TGTGCCAGCAGCACAGGGTTTTACTCTGAAGCTTTCTTT.

The J gene is TRBJ2-2, the V gene TRBV19, with TRBD2 identical over 13 bases. Trimming cost V 2 bases and J 6 bases; bases outside gene matches: 9. Per the germline V gene, CDR1 is LNHDA and CDR2 is SQIVND (reference sequence). This CDR3 has 18 amino acids. DNA for the CDR3: TGTGCCAGTAGTATAACTCGGTCGGGACTAGCGGGATCCGGGGAGCTGTTTTTT. It encodes CASSITRSGLAGSGELFF.

V gene TRBV18 combines with J gene TRBJ2-1; 7 bases match TRBD2. The CDR3 consists of 17 residues. Germline V gives CDR1 KGHSH, CDR2 LQKENI. V shed 0 bases and J 0 bases; nucleotides not matched to a gene: 5. CDR3 residues: CASSPPGGGSSYNEQFF. DNA of the CDR3: TGTGCCAGCTCACCACCCGGCGGGGGAAGCTCCTACAATGAGCAGTTCTTC.

The chain uses TRBV5-1 and TRBJ1-2, with 8 nucleotides matching TRBD1. Per germline, CDR1 SGHRS and CDR2 YFSETQ. CDR3 length equals 13 residues. V was clipped by 3 bases and J by 6 bases; unmatched bases: 4. Here the CDR3 DNA reads TGCGCCAGCAGCTCGGTGACAGGGGATGGCTACACCTTC. Its translation is CASSSVTGDGYTF. Full variable domain (remainder filled in from reference TRBV5-1 and TRBJ1-2): KAGVTQTPRYLIKTRGQQVTLSCSPISGHRSVSWYQQTPGQGLQFLFEYFSETQRNKGNFPGRFSGRQFSNSRSEMNVSTLELGDSALYLCASSSVTGDGYTFGSGTRLTVV.

The chain is built from TRBV28 and TRBJ2-7; a possible D gene is TRBD1 (5 bases). Germline loops: CDR1 MDHEN, CDR2 SYDVKM. V lost 10 bases to trimming and J lost 4 bases, with 20 bases between them. The CDR3 totals 14 residues. The CDR3 sequence is CATRPPAGFYEQYF. CDR3 bases: TGTGCCACCAGACCCCCGGCAGGGTTTTACGAGCAGTACTTC.

Worth noting for this clone: The conserved phenylalanine or tryptophan normally closing the CDR3 is absent here, so this likely arose from a read error. The chain links TRBV6-1 to TRBJ1-2; D gene uncertain. Germline V gene sequence: CDR1 MNHNS, CDR2 SASEGT. V was pared by 3 bases and J by 8 bases, with 7 bases between. The CDR3 loop spans 11 amino acids. The CDR3 coding sequence is TGTGCCAGCAGTGAGACGGGCGGCTACACCTCC. Its translation: CASSETGGYTS.

The chain employs TRBV5-1 and TRBJ2-5; no reliable D call. This CDR3 comprises 11 residues. The germline V gene encodes CDR1 SGHRS and CDR2 YFSETQ. V shed 7 bases and J shed 0 bases, with 4 bases lying between them. CDR3 coding DNA: TGCGCCAGCGCAGACCAAGAGACCCAGTACTTC. Protein: CASADQETQYF. The complete variable domain, with remaining parts taken from reference TRBV5-1 and TRBJ2-5, reads KAGVTQTPRYLIKTRGQQVTLSCSPISGHRSVSWYQQTPGQGLQFLFEYFSETQRNKGNFPGRFSGRQFSNSRSEMNVSTLELGDSALYLCASADQETQYFGPGTRLLVL.

Worth noting for this clone: In the same sample, other DNA sequences code for this CDR3. The chain combines TRBV6-1 with TRBJ2-5, with unresolved D. Germline-derived CDR1 and CDR2 are MNHNS and SASEGT. This CDR3 has 11 amino acids. The CDR3 here is CARIPQETQYF. The CDR3 DNA reads as TGTGCTAGGATACCCCAAGAGACCCAGTACTTC.

This clone was seen a single time. The V and J genes are TRBV14 and TRBJ1-1; D gene ambiguous. Trimming cost V 1 base and J 0 bases, with 9 bases left between them. The CDR3 contains 15 residues. The germline CDR1 and CDR2 sequences are SGHDN and FVKESK. The CDR3 DNA reads as TGTGCCAGCAGCCAAGTGCGACAATTGAACACTGAAGCTTTCTTT. Translated, it gives CASSQVRQLNTEAFF.